Each of the 20 T cell receptor beta chains below was sequenced from the same sample in a study of shared clonotypes between healthy human individuals. The method was immunoSEQ multiplex PCR; TCRdb's version includes in-frame clones alone and lacks a portion of them. The profile covers 2.3 million or so clones, with just over 90% appearing a single time and 0.39% taken by the ten largest. Input material: naive CD4+ T cells from PBMCs. Specified subset: CD45RA+ positively selected. The receptor source for this set is a man aged 18 to 35 in good health. Some clones in this sample may be carry-over from other donors' samples.

The chain combines TRBV7-9 with TRBJ1-5; 7 bases map to TRBD1. The trim removed 5 bases at V and 9 bases at J, leaving 13 bases unmatched. The CDR3 extends over 15 amino acids. Germline loops: CDR1 SEHNR, CDR2 FQNEAQ (reference sequence). The CDR3 here is CASSPSQGPGRPQHF. The CDR3 coding sequence is TGTGCCAGCAGCCCTTCACAGGGGCCGGGGCGGCCCCAGCATTTT.

Only one count was recorded for this clone. CDR3 region: CATSRDPSTEAFF. In DNA, the CDR3 is TGTGCCACCAGCAGAGATCCTAGCACTGAAGCTTTCTTT. The chain has TRBV15 and TRBJ1-1, with D hard to call. The V end was cut by 0 bases, the J end by 4 bases, with 6 bases between. The CDR3 is 13 residues long. Germline CDR1 is LNHNV and CDR2 is YYDKDF (reference sequence).

The gene calls are TRBV11-2 and TRBJ2-5; D is uncertain. The CDR3 covers 14 residues. Germline CDR1 and CDR2: SGHAT and FQNNGV. Trimming pared 1 base from V and 5 bases from J, leaving 11 bases between. The CDR3 DNA is TGTGCCAGCAGCTTAGTGACGGGTACGGAGACCCAGTACTTC. Amino acids: CASSLVTGTETQYF.

The rearrangement uses TRBV19 and TRBJ2-1, with 8 bases fitting TRBD2. CDR1 and CDR2 from the germline V gene are LNHDA and SQIVND (reference sequence). V lost 8 bases to trimming and J lost 1 base; unmatched junction nucleotides: 10. This CDR3 spans 16 amino acids. The chain's CDR3 is CASGTSAGVSYNEQFF. The CDR3 nucleotides read TGTGCCAGTGGTACTTCAGCGGGAGTATCCTACAATGAGCAGTTCTTC.

V usage is TRBV12-5 and J usage is TRBJ1-1; 8 positions match TRBD1. Trimming removed 6 bases from V and 5 bases from J; junction bases left unmatched: 8. From germline, CDR1 is LGHNT and CDR2 FRNRAP. CDR3 length: 14 residues. The CDR3 DNA reads as TGTGCTAGTGGGCCTGACAGGGGTGGGACTGAAGCTTTCTTT. Translating gives CASGPDRGGTEAFF.

The gene calls are TRBV5-1 and TRBJ2-1; 10 bases map to TRBD1. Trimming removed 0 bases from V and 7 bases from J; junction bases left unmatched: 4. The CDR3 has 15 amino acids. Germline CDR1 SGHRS, CDR2 YFSETQ. CDR3 nucleotides: TGCGCCAGCAGCTTGGGACAGGGGGCGCGAAATGAGCAGTTCTTC. Its translation: CASSLGQGARNEQFF.

With respect to this clone: This specimen includes other DNA sequences encoding the same CDR3. This rearrangement joins TRBV5-1 to TRBJ1-2; TRBD1 is a possible D gene (6 bases). The germline gives CDR1 SGHRS, CDR2 YFSETQ. Trimming left V 3 bases short and J 0 bases short, with 12 bases between. The CDR3 loop spans 15 amino acids. The CDR3 here is CASSSQGGSNYGYTF. The CDR3 DNA reads as TGCGCCAGCAGCTCCCAAGGGGGGTCTAACTATGGCTACACCTTC.

The gene calls are TRBV6-4 and TRBJ2-3; D gene uncertain. V lost 1 base and J lost 3, with 5 bases in between. Per germline, CDR1 MRHNA and CDR2 SNTAGT. CDR3 length: 13 residues. This chain's CDR3 is CASSDFLTDTQYF. The CDR3 coding sequence is TGTGCCAGCAGTGACTTTCTTACAGATACGCAGTATTTT.

The chain combines TRBV5-8 with TRBJ1-4, with TRBD1 as a possible D gene (6 bases). CDR1 is SGHTS, CDR2 YDEGEE, per germline. The CDR3 runs 14 residues. Trimming shortened V by 5 bases and J by 8 bases, and 16 bases separated the two germline ends. The CDR3 loop reads CASRNRAVVEKLFF. The CDR3 region has the DNA TGTGCCAGCAGGAACAGGGCGGTTGTAGAAAAACTGTTTTTT.

This clone is a singleton in its sample. The genes are TRBV2 and TRBJ2-5, with 11 bases lining up with TRBD1. The CDR3 sequence is 17 residues long. Germline assignment: CDR1 SNHLY and CDR2 FYNNEI. The junction had 14 bases not matched to a gene; V was cut back by 6 bases and J by 5 bases. CDR3 loop: CASSPTLGTGGGETQYF. The CDR3 DNA sequence: TGTGCCAGCAGCCCAACTCTGGGGACAGGGGGTGGGGAGACCCAGTACTTC.

The chain joins TRBV2 to TRBJ2-5, with TRBD2 identical over 8 bases. Germline V lookup: CDR1 SNHLY, CDR2 FYNNEI. CDR3 length: 14 amino acids. J lost 4 bases, V lost 8 bases, and 9 bases had no gene match. CDR3 sequence reads: CASRPGRGGETQYF. In DNA form, the CDR3 reads TGTGCCAGCCGCCCCGGGAGGGGTGGAGAGACCCAGTACTTC.

This chain links TRBV21-1 with TRBJ2-7. TRBV21-1 is flagged as a pseudogene. The CDR3 is made up of 17 amino acids. Written as DNA, the CDR3 is TGTGCCAGCAGCAAGGACAGTAGCGGACCGAATACCTACGAGCAGTACTTC. Its protein is CASSKDSSGPNTYEQYF.

V usage is TRBV29-1 and J usage is TRBJ2-3; 9 bases match TRBD2. The CDR3 length is 18 residues. Germline V gene lookup returns CDR1 SQVTM and CDR2 ANQGSEA. V trimming: 5 bases; J trimming: 6 bases; junction bases outside the gene matches: 21. CDR3: CSVLVLAGRTGVGDTQYF. CDR3 DNA: TGCAGCGTTCTCGTCCTAGCGGGAAGGACCGGGGTCGGTGATACGCAGTATTTT.

Concerning this clone: The same CDR3 also results from other DNA sequences found in this sample. V gene TRBV27 combines with J gene TRBJ2-5; TRBD2 matches at 9 bases. This CDR3 contains 15 residues. J lost 1 base, V lost 3 bases, and 3 bases had no gene match. CDR1 and CDR2 (germline): MNHEY, SMNVEV (reference sequence). The CDR3: CASSFRGRAQETQYF. In DNA form, the CDR3 reads TGTGCCAGCAGTTTCCGCGGGAGGGCCCAAGAGACCCAGTACTTC.

The chain uses TRBV9 and TRBJ1-2; 8 nucleotides agree with TRBD1. Germline CDR1 reads SGDLS; CDR2 reads YYNGEE. CDR3 length equals 16 residues. J lost 8 bases, V lost 6 bases, and 18 bases had no gene match. Written as DNA, the CDR3 is TGTGCCAGCACCCCAGACCCCGGACAGGGTAGGGGGGGCTACACCTTC. Encoded protein: CASTPDPGQGRGGYTF.

The chain is built from TRBV28 and TRBJ2-7; 10 bases map to TRBD2. Germline V gene sequence: CDR1 MDHEN, CDR2 SYDVKM. V lost 4 bases, J lost 4 bases, and 7 bases stayed unmatched. The CDR3 totals 15 residues. In nucleotides, the CDR3 is TGTGCCAGCAGTTCGCCGGGACTAGCGCTATACGAGCAGTACTTC. This encodes CASSSPGLALYEQYF. The full variable domain, completed using reference TRBV28 and TRBJ2-7, is DVKVTQSSRYLVKRTGEKVFLECVQDMDHENMFWYRQDPGLGLRLIYFSYDVKMKEKGDIPEGYSVSREKKERFSLILESASTNQTSMYLCASSSPGLALYEQYFGPGTRLTVT.

The V call is TRBV6-6, the J call TRBJ1-2; D remains ambiguous. From germline, CDR1 is MNHNY and CDR2 SVGAGI (reference sequence). Trimming shortened V by 0 bases and J by 4 bases, and 15 bases separated the two germline ends. The CDR3 contains 16 residues. CDR3 sequence reads: CASSYSMGILPYGYTF. CDR3 bases: TGTGCCAGCAGTTACTCGATGGGGATTCTTCCCTATGGCTACACCTTC.

The chain links TRBV6-1 to TRBJ2-7; D is perhaps TRBD2 (6 bases). The ends were cut back, 6 bases at V and 0 bases at J, with 15 bases in the middle. From germline, CDR1 is MNHNS and CDR2 SASEGT. This CDR3 is 15 amino acids long. The CDR3 DNA reads TGTGCCAGCAGCTCCGGGGGTGCCGACTCCTACGAGCAGTACTTC. Amino acid sequence: CASSSGGADSYEQYF.

This clone has only one observation. The chain employs TRBV9 and TRBJ2-2, with D possibly called TRBD1 or TRBD2 (7 bases each). Germline CDR1 reads SGDLS; CDR2 reads YYNGEE. V was trimmed by 3 bases and J by 4 bases, leaving 16 bases between them. The CDR3 loop spans 16 amino acids. The CDR3 is CASSGNRGGSTGELFF. The CDR3, as DNA: TGTGCCAGCAGCGGAAACAGGGGCGGGAGCACCGGGGAGCTGTTTTTT.

J is TRBJ2-1 and V is TRBV6-6, with a tentative D call TRBD2 (5 bases). Trimming shortened V by 2 bases and J by 8 bases, and 16 bases separated the two germline ends. CDR1 is MNHNY and CDR2 is SVGAGI in the germline V gene (reference sequence). The CDR3 is 15 residues long. This CDR3 reads CASSYLKGPGDEQFF. CDR3 nucleotide sequence: TGTGCCAGCAGTTACCTGAAAGGGCCCGGGGATGAGCAGTTCTTC.